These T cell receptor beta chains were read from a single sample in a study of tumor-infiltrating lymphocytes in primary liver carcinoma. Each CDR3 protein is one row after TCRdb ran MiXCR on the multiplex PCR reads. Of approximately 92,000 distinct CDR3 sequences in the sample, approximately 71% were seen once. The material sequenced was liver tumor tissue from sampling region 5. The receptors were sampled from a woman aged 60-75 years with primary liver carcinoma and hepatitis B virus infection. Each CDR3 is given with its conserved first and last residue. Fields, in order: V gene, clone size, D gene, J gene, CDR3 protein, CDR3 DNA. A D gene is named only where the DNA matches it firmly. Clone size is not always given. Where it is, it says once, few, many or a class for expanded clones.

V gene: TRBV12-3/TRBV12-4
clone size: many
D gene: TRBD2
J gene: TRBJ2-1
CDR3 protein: CASKTGTSRNNEQFF
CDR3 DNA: TGTGCCAGCAAGACCGGGACTAGCAGAAACAATGAGCAGTTCTTC

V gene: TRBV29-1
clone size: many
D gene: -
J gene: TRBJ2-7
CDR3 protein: CSVGFSSYEQYF
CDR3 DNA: TGCAGCGTCGGATTCAGCTCCTACGAGCAGTACTTC

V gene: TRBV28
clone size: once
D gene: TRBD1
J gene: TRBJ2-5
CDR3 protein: CACSRTGLETQYF
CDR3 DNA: TGTGCCTGCAGTCGGACAGGGCTGGAGACCCAATACTTC

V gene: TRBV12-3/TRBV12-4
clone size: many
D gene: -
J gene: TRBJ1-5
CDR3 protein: CASSRTEDQPQHF
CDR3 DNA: TGTGCCAGCAGTCGGACAGAAGATCAGCCCCAGCATTTT

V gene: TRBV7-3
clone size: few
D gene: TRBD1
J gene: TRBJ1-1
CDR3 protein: CASSLTGTAMNTEAFF
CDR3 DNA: TGTGCCAGCAGCTTAACCGGGACAGCCATGAACACTGAAGCTTTCTTT

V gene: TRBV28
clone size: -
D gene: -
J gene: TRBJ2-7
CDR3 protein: CASGSFTQRASYEQYF
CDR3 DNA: TGTGCCAGCGGTTCATTCACCCAGCGGGCCTCCTACGAGCAGTACTTC

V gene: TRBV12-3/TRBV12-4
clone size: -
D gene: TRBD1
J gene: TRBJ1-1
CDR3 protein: CASGPRTGTEVIF
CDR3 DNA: TGTGCCAGCGGTCCCCGGACAGGGACTGAAGTTATCTTT

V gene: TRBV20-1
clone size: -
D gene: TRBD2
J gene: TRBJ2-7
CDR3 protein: CSAMTSGTLSYEQYF
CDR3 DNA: TGCAGTGCTATGACTAGCGGGACCCTCTCCTACGAGCAGTACTTC

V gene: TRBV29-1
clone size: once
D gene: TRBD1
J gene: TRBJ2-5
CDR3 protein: CSVEGGTGEREAHYF
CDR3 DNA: TGCAGCGTTGAAGGGGGGACAGGGGAACGAGAGGCCCACTACTTC

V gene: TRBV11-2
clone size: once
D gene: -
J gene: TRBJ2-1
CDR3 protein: CGSTLRRYNEQFF
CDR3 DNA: TGTGGCAGCACCTTAAGAAGGTACAATGAGCAGTTCTTC

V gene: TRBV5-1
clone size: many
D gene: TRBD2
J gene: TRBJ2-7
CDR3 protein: CASSPGTSGDPYQHF
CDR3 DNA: TGCGCCAGCAGCCCCGGGACTAGCGGGGACCCTTACCAGCACTTC

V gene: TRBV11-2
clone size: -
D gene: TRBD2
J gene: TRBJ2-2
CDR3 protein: CANSLDSRLAVTGELFF
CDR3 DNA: TGTGCAAACAGCTTAGATAGTAGGCTAGCGGTCACCGGGGAGCTGTTTTTT

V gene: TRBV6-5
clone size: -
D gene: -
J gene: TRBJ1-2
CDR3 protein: CASSYKGGNYGYTF
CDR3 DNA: TGTGCCAGCAGTTACAAGGGTGGGAACTATGGTTACACCTTC

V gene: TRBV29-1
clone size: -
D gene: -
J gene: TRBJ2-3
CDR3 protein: CNVGYRTLTYTQYF
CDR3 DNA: TGCAACGTTGGGTACAGGACCCTCACATATACGCAGTATTTT

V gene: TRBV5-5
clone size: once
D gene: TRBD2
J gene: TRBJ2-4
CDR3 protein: CASNLAGTSGLDDIQYF
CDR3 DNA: TGTGCCAGCAACTTAGCCGGGACTAGCGGCCTTGATGACATTCAGTACTTC

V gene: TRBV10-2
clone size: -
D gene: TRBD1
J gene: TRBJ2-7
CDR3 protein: CASSLPTGGASYKQYF
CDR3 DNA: TGCGCCAGCAGTCTTCCCACAGGGGGCGCGTCCTACAAGCAGTACTTC

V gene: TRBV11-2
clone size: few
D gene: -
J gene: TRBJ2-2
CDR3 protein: CASSWVGSSTGELFF
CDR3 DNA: TGTGCCAGCAGTTGGGTGGGGTCCTCCACCGGGGAGCTATTTTTT

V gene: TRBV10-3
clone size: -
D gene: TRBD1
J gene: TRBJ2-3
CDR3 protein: CAISERQGVGDTQYF
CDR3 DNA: TGTGCCATCAGTGAACGACAGGGTGTTGGGGATACGCAGTATTTT

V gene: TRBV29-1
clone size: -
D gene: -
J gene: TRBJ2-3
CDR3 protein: CSVGQTPGSLADTQYF
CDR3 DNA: TGCAGCGTTGGGCAAACCCCCGGAAGCCTTGCAGATACGCAGTATTTT

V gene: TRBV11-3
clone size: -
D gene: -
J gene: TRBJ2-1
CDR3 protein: CASSAGPYNEQFF
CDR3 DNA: TGCGCCAGCAGCGCCGGGCCCTACAATGAGCAGTTCTTC

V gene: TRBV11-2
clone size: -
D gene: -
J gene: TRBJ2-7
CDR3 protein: CASSAAGAHEQYF
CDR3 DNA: TGTGCCAGCAGCGCCGCTGGGGCCCACGAGCAATACTTC

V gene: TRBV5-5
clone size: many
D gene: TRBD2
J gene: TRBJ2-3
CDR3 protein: CASSLAASGSTDTQYF
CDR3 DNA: TGTGCCAGCAGCTTGGCCGCTAGCGGGAGCACAGATACGCAGTATTTT

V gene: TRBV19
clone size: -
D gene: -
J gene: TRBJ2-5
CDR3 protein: CASSIVGARETQYF
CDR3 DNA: TGTGCCAGTAGTATAGTCGGCGCCAGGGAGACCCAGTACTTC

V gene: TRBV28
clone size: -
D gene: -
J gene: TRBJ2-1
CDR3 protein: CASRGSGEPNEQFF
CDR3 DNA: TGTGCCAGCAGGGGGTCGGGAGAACCCAATGAGCAGTTCTTC

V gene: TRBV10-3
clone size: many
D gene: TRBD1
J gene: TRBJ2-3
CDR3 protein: CATRQGMGTDTQYF
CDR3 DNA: TGTGCCACCAGACAGGGGATGGGCACAGATACGCAGTATTTT

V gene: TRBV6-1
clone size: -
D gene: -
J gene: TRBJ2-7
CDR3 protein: CASSGRSRVTYEQYF
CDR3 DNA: TGTGCCAGCAGTGGACGGAGTAGGGTCACCTACGAGCAGTACTTC

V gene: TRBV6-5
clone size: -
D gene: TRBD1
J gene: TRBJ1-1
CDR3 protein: CASTRGVSEVGEAFF
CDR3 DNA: TGTGCCAGCACCAGGGGGGTATCCGAGGTGGGAGAAGCTTTCTTT

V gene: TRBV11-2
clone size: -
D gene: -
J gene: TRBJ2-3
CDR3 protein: CANSLGLATDRQYF
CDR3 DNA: TGTGCCAACAGCTTGGGGCTAGCCACAGATAGGCAGTATTTT

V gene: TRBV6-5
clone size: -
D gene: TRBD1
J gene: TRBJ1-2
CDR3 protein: CASRCRQGFGYTF
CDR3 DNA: TGTGCCAGCAGATGTAGACAGGGGTTCGGCTACACCTTC

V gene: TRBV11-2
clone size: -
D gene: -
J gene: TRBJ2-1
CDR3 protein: CASSSGPGPYDVQFF
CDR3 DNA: TGTGCCAGCAGCTCGGGACCAGGGCCCTACGATGTGCAGTTCTTC

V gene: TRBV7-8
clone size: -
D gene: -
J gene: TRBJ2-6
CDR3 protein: CASSLTGHASSGANVLTF
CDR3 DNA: TGTGCCAGCAGCCTGACTGGACACGCGAGTTCTGGGGCCAACGTCCTGACTTTC

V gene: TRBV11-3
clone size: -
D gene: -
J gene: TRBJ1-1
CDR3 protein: CASSNRGTEAFF
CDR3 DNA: TGTGCCAGCAGCAATCGGGGCACTGAGGCTTTCTTT

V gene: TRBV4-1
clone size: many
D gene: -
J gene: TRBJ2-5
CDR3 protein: CASSPPGGQETQYF
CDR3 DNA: TGCGCCAGCAGCCCTCCCGGCGGCCAAGAGACCCAGTACTTC

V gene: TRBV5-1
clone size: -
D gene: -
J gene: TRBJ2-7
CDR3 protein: CASRDGFYEQYF
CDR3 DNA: TGCGCCAGCCGGGACGGGTTCTACGAGCAGTACTTC

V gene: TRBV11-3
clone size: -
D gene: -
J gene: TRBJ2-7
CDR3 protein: CASNLDGTRSTYEQYF
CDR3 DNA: TGTGCCAGCAACTTAGATGGGACGAGGAGCACCTACGAGCAGTACTTC

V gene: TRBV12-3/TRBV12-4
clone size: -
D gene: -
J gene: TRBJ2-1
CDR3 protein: CASSPPGPYNEEFF
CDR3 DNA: TGTGCCAGCAGTCCTCCGGGGCCATACAATGAGGAGTTCTTC

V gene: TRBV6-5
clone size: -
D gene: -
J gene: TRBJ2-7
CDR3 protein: CASRISGAKLYHEQYF
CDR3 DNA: TGTGCCAGCCGTATTTCCGGGGCCAAACTGTACCACGAGCAGTACTTC

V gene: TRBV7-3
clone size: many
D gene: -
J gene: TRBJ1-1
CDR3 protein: CASSPGPTNTEAFF
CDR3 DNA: TGTGCCAGCAGTCCTGGCCCAACCAACACTGAAGCTTTCTTT

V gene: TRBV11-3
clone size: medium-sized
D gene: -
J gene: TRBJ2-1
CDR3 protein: CASSLDFGLGVYNEQFF
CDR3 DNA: TGTGCCAGCAGCTTAGATTTCGGCCTAGGTGTTTACAATGAGCAGTTCTTC

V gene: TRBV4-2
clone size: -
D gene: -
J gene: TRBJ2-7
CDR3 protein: CAGSQGVDRLGEQYF
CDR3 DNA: TGTGCCGGCAGCCAAGGGGTTGATCGTTTGGGCGAGCAGTACTTC

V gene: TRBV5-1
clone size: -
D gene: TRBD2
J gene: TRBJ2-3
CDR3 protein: CASSFGLAGSTDTQYF
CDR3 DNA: TGCGCCAGCAGCTTCGGACTAGCGGGAAGCACAGATACGCAGTATTTT

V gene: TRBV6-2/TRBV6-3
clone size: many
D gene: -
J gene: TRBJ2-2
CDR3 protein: CASSYSLTGVGELFF
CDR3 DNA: TGTGCCAGCAGTTACTCCCTGACTGGAGTTGGGGAGCTGTTTTTT

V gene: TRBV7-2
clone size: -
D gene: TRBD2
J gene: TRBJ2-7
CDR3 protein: CASSYQAGARSYEQYF
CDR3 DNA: TGTGCCAGCAGCTACCAGGCGGGAGCAAGATCCTACGAGCAGTACTTC

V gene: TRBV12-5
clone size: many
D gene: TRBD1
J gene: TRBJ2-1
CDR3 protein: CASGLGQGVNEQFF
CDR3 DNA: TGTGCTAGTGGTTTGGGACAGGGAGTAAATGAGCAGTTCTTC

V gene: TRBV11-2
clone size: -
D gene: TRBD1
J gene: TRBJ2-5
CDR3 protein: CASSSIGTGHGETQYF
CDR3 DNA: TGTGCCAGCAGCTCCATCGGGACAGGGCACGGGGAGACCCAGTACTTC

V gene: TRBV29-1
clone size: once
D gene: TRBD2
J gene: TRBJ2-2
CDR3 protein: CGAWGGRNTRELFF
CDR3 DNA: TGCGGGGCCTGGGGCGGGAGAAACACCCGGGAGCTGTTTTTT

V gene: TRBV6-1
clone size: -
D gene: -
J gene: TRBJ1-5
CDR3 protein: CASSDDGGGSQPQHF
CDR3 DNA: TGTGCCAGCAGTGATGACGGAGGAGGCAGTCAGCCCCAGCATTTT

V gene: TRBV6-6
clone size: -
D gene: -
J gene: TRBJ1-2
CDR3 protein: CANSYSVQRDYGYTF
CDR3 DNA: TGTGCCAACAGTTACTCAGTACAGAGGGACTATGGCTACACCTTC

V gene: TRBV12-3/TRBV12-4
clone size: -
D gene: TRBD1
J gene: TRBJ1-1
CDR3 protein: CASSPQGGFTEAFF
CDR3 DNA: TGTGCCAGCAGCCCGCAGGGGGGGTTCACAGAAGCTTTCTTT

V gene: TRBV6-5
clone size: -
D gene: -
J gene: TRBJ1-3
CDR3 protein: CASRPPRGRRNTIYF
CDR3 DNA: TGTGCCAGCAGGCCACCCCGGGGCCGCAGGAACACCATATATTTT